The rows below give T cell receptor beta chains drawn from one sample of a study of blood T cell repertoires in COVID-19. Sequencing was performed with immunoSEQ multiplex PCR; in TCRdb, only in-frame clones are kept and a portion is missing. The sample holds roughly 130,000 clones; more than 80% are singletons and the top ten take around 4.7%. The sample taken for sequencing was peripheral blood. All receptors derive from a man aged 35-49 years with acute or convalescent COVID-19. Each CDR3 is given with its conserved first and last residue. A D gene is named only where the DNA matches it firmly. Size is stated for part of the rows, as once, few or many counts, or as a class when the clone is expanded.

J: TRBJ2-7
D: -
V: TRBV4-1
size: once
DNA: TGCGCCAGCAGCCAAGTTATCAGCTCCTACGAGCAGTACTTC
CDR3: CASSQVISSYEQYF

J: TRBJ2-1
D: TRBD2
V: TRBV6-2/TRBV6-3
size: -
DNA: TGTGCCAGCAGTTACAGGACTAGCAATGGGGGTGAGCAGTTCTTC
CDR3: CASSYRTSNGGEQFF

J: TRBJ2-1
D: TRBD2
V: TRBV4-1
size: -
DNA: TGCGCCAGCAGCCACGAGACTAGCGGGCTCTACAATGAGCAGTTCTTC
CDR3: CASSHETSGLYNEQFF

J: TRBJ2-2
D: TRBD1
V: TRBV5-4
size: -
DNA: TGTGCCAGCAGCAAGGGACAGGCGAACACCGGGGAGCTGTTTTTT
CDR3: CASSKGQANTGELFF

J: TRBJ1-6
D: -
V: TRBV3-1/TRBV3-2
size: -
DNA: TGTGCCAGCAGCCTGACAGATAATAATTCACCCCTCCACTTT
CDR3: CASSLTDNNSPLHF

J: TRBJ2-1
D: -
V: TRBV7-7
size: -
DNA: TGTGCTAGCAGCCCCAGCCGGAGCTCCTACAATGAGCAGTTCTTC
CDR3: CASSPSRSSYNEQFF

J: TRBJ2-1
D: -
V: TRBV6-6
size: -
DNA: TGTGCCAGCAGTTACTCGATCAGTTACAATGAGCAGTTCTTC
CDR3: CASSYSISYNEQFF

J: TRBJ1-1
D: -
V: TRBV6-1
size: -
DNA: TGTGCCAGCAGTGAAGATTGGATAGGGGCTAGCGGAACTGAAGCTTTCTTT
CDR3: CASSEDWIGASGTEAFF

J: TRBJ2-2
D: TRBD2
V: TRBV19
size: -
DNA: TGTGCCAGTAGTATCTCCTTCCAAGCCTTAGCGGGAGAGAACACCGGGGAGCTGTTTTTT
CDR3: CASSISFQALAGENTGELFF

J: TRBJ1-3
D: -
V: TRBV10-2
size: once
DNA: TGCGCCAGCAGTGAGTCGGGGGGGATTTTCTCTGGAAACACCATATATTTT
CDR3: CASSESGGIFSGNTIYF

J: TRBJ1-2
D: TRBD1
V: TRBV7-9
size: -
DNA: TGTGCCAGCAGCTTCGGGACAGGGAATGGCTACACCTTC
CDR3: CASSFGTGNGYTF

J: TRBJ1-2
D: TRBD1
V: TRBV5-1
size: -
DNA: TGCGCCAGCAGCTCCGGACAGGGGGCTGGAGGCTACACCTTC
CDR3: CASSSGQGAGGYTF

J: TRBJ1-2
D: TRBD1
V: TRBV4-3
size: -
DNA: TGCGCCAGCAGCCGAGCCGGGACAGCGGTGGGTGGCTACACCTTC
CDR3: CASSRAGTAVGGYTF

J: TRBJ2-1
D: TRBD2
V: TRBV7-6
size: -
DNA: TGTGCCAGCAGCGCGCTAGCGGGAGGCTACAATGAGCAGTTCTTC
CDR3: CASSALAGGYNEQFF

J: TRBJ1-1
D: TRBD1
V: TRBV2
size: -
DNA: TGTGCCAGCACCGACAGGGGGCAGACTGAAGCTTTCTTT
CDR3: CASTDRGQTEAFF

J: TRBJ2-7
D: -
V: TRBV7-3
size: -
DNA: TGTGCCAGCAGCTATAGAGGGGGAGACTACGAGCAGTACTTC
CDR3: CASSYRGGDYEQYF

J: TRBJ2-7
D: -
V: TRBV6-1
size: few
DNA: TGTGCCAGCAGTGAATGGGCCCAGCACTACGAGCAGTACTTC
CDR3: CASSEWAQHYEQYF

J: TRBJ1-4
D: -
V: TRBV27
size: -
DNA: TGTGCCAGCAGTTCTCAGGGGTATAATGAAAAACTGTTTTTT
CDR3: CASSSQGYNEKLFF

J: TRBJ2-1
D: TRBD2
V: TRBV7-3
size: -
DNA: TGTGCCAGCAGCTGGACTAGCGGGCTCAATGAGCAGTTCTTC
CDR3: CASSWTSGLNEQFF

J: TRBJ2-5
D: -
V: TRBV27
size: -
DNA: TGTGCCAGCAGTTTTTGGGCACGGGGACAAGAGACCCAGTACTTC
CDR3: CASSFWARGQETQYF

J: TRBJ2-7
D: -
V: TRBV5-4
size: -
DNA: TGTGCCAGCAGCTCGGTATTACATGGCGGTAGCTCCTACGAGCAGTACTTC
CDR3: CASSSVLHGGSSYEQYF

J: TRBJ1-5
D: -
V: TRBV5-1
size: many
DNA: TGCGCCAGCAGCCCCTCCGGACAGAGCAATCAGCCCCAGCATTTT
CDR3: CASSPSGQSNQPQHF

J: TRBJ2-7
D: TRBD1
V: TRBV5-1
size: -
DNA: TGCGCCAGCAGTATGACAGGGACCTTTGAGCAGTACTTC
CDR3: CASSMTGTFEQYF

J: TRBJ1-2
D: TRBD1
V: TRBV7-2
size: -
DNA: TGTGCCAGCAGCCCGGGACAGGGGGCGCGTGGCTACACCTTC
CDR3: CASSPGQGARGYTF

J: TRBJ1-1
D: -
V: TRBV6-2/TRBV6-3
size: -
DNA: TGTGCCAGCAGTGCGACCCGGAGCACTGAAGCTTTCTTT
CDR3: CASSATRSTEAFF

J: TRBJ2-1
D: -
V: TRBV19
size: -
DNA: TGTGCCAGTACTTGGACGGGAGAGGCCTTCAATGAGCAGTTCTTC
CDR3: CASTWTGEAFNEQFF

J: TRBJ2-1
D: TRBD2
V: TRBV7-9
size: -
DNA: TGTGCCAGCAGCTTTAGCGGGAACGCCTACAATGAGCAGTTCTTC
CDR3: CASSFSGNAYNEQFF

J: TRBJ1-6
D: TRBD1
V: TRBV5-1
size: -
DNA: TGCGCCAGCACTATTGAGGCAGGGGGCATTTCACCCCTCCACTTT
CDR3: CASTIEAGGISPLHF

J: TRBJ2-7
D: TRBD1
V: TRBV6-2/TRBV6-3
size: -
DNA: TGTGCCAGCAGTTACGACAGGGCGAGCTACGAGCAGTACTTC
CDR3: CASSYDRASYEQYF

J: TRBJ1-2
D: TRBD1
V: TRBV7-2
size: few
DNA: TGTGCCAGCAGCTTAGATAGGGGGCGCGGTGGCTACACCTTC
CDR3: CASSLDRGRGGYTF

J: TRBJ2-4
D: TRBD2
V: TRBV6-5
size: -
DNA: TGTGCCAGCAGTTCTAGCGGGGCGTCTGCCAAAAACATTCAGTACTTC
CDR3: CASSSSGASAKNIQYF

J: TRBJ1-1
D: -
V: TRBV18
size: -
DNA: TGTGCCAGCTCACCTCGCCAGGGGCTTGAAGCTTTCTTT
CDR3: CASSPRQGLEAFF

J: TRBJ1-1
D: -
V: TRBV2
size: few
DNA: TGTGCCAGCAGTATAAGTAGGAACACTGAAGCTTTCTTT
CDR3: CASSISRNTEAFF

J: TRBJ1-5
D: -
V: TRBV9
size: -
DNA: TGTGCCAGCAGCGAACAGGGTAAAATCAATCAGCCCCAGCATTTT
CDR3: CASSEQGKINQPQHF

J: TRBJ2-7
D: TRBD2
V: TRBV7-2
size: once
DNA: TGTGCCAGCAGCCCCCGACTAGCGGGGGGGCCGGGGGAGCAGTACTTC
CDR3: CASSPRLAGGPGEQYF

J: TRBJ2-1
D: -
V: TRBV6-2/TRBV6-3
size: -
DNA: TGTGCCAGCAGTTACAACCAGCGGGCCAATGAGCAGTTCTTC
CDR3: CASSYNQRANEQFF

J: TRBJ2-1
D: TRBD2
V: TRBV24-1
size: -
DNA: TGTGCCACCAGTGTAGCGGGAGCTCCCAATGAGCAGTTCTTC
CDR3: CATSVAGAPNEQFF

J: TRBJ2-7
D: -
V: TRBV19
size: -
DNA: TGTGCCAGTAGTACCCAAGGTGGAGCCGGGGAGCAGTACTTC
CDR3: CASSTQGGAGEQYF

J: TRBJ2-7
D: -
V: TRBV6-1
size: -
DNA: TGTGCCAGCAGTGATGGGGGGGGGCACTTAAGAGGGTTATACGAGCAGTACTTC
CDR3: CASSDGGGHLRGLYEQYF

J: TRBJ1-2
D: -
V: TRBV19
size: -
DNA: TGTGCCAGTAGTATTACAGTTCCCGCACTTTATGGCTACACCTTC
CDR3: CASSITVPALYGYTF

J: TRBJ2-3
D: -
V: TRBV6-6
size: -
DNA: TGTGCCAGCAGTTACTCGGGAGCAAGAACAGATACGCAGTATTTT
CDR3: CASSYSGARTDTQYF

J: TRBJ1-1
D: -
V: TRBV5-1
size: -
DNA: TGCGCCAGCAGCTATCCCAGGGAGAACACTGAAGCTTTCTTT
CDR3: CASSYPRENTEAFF

J: TRBJ1-5
D: -
V: TRBV27
size: -
DNA: TGTGCCAGCAGTTTTTCAGGGTCTGGACAGCCCCAGCATTTT
CDR3: CASSFSGSGQPQHF

J: TRBJ1-3
D: -
V: TRBV9
size: -
DNA: TGTGCCAGCAGCTACGACAGCTCTGGAAACACCATATATTTT
CDR3: CASSYDSSGNTIYF

J: TRBJ1-1
D: -
V: TRBV29-1
size: -
DNA: TGCAGCGTCCGAGAGAGGGAACCGAGCACTGAAGCTTTCTTT
CDR3: CSVREREPSTEAFF